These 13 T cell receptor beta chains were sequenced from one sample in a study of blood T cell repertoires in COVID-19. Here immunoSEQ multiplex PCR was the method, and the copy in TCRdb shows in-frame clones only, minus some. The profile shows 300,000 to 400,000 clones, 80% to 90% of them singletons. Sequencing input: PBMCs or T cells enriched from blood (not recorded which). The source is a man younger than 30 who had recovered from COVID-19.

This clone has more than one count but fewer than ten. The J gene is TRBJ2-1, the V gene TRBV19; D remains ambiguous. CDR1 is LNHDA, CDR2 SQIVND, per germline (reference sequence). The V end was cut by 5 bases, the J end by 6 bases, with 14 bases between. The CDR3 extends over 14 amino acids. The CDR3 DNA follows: TGTGCCAGTAGTCCAGTCGTTTCCCTCAATGAGCAGTTCTTC. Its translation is CASSPVVSLNEQFF. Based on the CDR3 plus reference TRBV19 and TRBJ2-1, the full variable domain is DGGITQSPKYLFRKEGQNVTLSCEQNLNHDAMYWYRQDPGQGLRLIYYSQIVNDFQKGDIAEGYSVSREKKESFPLTVTSAQKNPTAFYLCASSPVVSLNEQFFGPGTRLTVL.

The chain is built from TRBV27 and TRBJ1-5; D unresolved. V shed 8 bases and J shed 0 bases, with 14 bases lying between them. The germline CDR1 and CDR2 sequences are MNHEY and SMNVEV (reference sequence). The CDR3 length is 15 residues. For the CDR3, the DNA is TGTGCCAGCGCTCAAAATCAGGCTAGCAATCAGCCCCAGCATTTT. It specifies CASAQNQASNQPQHF.

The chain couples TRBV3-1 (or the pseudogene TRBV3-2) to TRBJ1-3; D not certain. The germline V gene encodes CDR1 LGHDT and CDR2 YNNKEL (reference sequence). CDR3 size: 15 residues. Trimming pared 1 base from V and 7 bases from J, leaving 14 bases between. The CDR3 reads CASSQGRVSGNTIYF. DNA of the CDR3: TGTGCCAGCAGCCAAGGTCGCGTATCGGGGAACACCATATATTTT.

Written as DNA, the CDR3 is TGCGCCAGCAGCCTAGGACAGTGGGACACTGAAGCTTTCTTT. Its protein product is CASSLGQWDTEAFF. The V gene is TRBV4-1, the J gene TRBJ1-1, with a tentative D call TRBD1 (6 bases). This CDR3 comprises 14 residues. Looked up from germline, CDR1 is MGHRA and CDR2 is YSYEKL. V lost 4 bases, J lost 3 bases, and 12 bases lay in between.

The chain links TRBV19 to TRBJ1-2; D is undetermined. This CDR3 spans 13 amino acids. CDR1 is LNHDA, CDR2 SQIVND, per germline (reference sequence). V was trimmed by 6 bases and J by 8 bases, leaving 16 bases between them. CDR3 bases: TGTGCCAGTAGGCCGGCGGAGGCTTCGGGCTACACCTTC. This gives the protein CASRPAEASGYTF. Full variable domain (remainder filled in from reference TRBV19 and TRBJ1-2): DGGITQSPKYLFRKEGQNVTLSCEQNLNHDAMYWYRQDPGQGLRLIYYSQIVNDFQKGDIAEGYSVSREKKESFPLTVTSAQKNPTAFYLCASRPAEASGYTFGSGTRLTVV.

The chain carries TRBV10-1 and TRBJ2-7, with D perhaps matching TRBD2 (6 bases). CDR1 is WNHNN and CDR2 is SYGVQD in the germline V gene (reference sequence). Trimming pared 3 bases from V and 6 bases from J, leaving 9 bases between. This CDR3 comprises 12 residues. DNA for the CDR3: TGCGCCAGCAGTGATTTGGGGGGCGAGCAGTACTTC. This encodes CASSDLGGEQYF.

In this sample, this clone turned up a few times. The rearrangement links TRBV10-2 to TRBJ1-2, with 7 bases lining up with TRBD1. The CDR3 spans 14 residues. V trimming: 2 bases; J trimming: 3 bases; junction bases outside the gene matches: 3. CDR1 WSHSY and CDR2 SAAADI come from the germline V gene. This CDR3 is CASSEGGGDYGYTF. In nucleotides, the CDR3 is TGCGCCAGCAGTGAGGGAGGGGGCGACTATGGCTACACCTTC.

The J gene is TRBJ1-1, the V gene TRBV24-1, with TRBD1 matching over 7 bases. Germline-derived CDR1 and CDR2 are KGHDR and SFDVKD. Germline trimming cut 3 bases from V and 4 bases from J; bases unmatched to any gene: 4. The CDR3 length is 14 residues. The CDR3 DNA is TGTGCCACCAGTGATACTCGACAGGGCACTGAAGCTTTCTTT. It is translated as CATSDTRQGTEAFF.

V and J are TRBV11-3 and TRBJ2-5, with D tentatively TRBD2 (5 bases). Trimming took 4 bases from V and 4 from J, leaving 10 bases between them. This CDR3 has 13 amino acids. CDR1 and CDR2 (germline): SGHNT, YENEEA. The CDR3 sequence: CASSYRGGETQYF. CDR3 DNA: TGTGCCAGCAGCTACCGGGGTGGAGAGACCCAGTACTTC.

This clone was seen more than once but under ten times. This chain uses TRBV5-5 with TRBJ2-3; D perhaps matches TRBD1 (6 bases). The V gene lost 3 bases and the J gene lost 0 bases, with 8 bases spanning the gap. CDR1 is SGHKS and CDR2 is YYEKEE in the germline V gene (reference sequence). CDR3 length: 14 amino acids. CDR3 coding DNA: TGTGCCAGCAGCTGGGACATGAGCACAGATACGCAGTATTTT. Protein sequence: CASSWDMSTDTQYF. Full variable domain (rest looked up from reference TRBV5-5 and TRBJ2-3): DAGVTQSPTHLIKTRGQQVTLRCSPISGHKSVSWYQQVLGQGPQFIFQYYEKEERGRGNFPDRFSARQFPNYSSELNVNALLLGDSALYLCASSWDMSTDTQYFGPGTRLTVL.

This chain's CDR3 is CASSPAQGDYTEAFF. The CDR3 nucleotides read TGCGCCAGCAGCCCAGCTCAGGGGGACTACACTGAAGCTTTCTTT. V gene TRBV4-3 combines with J gene TRBJ1-1; 7 bases match TRBD1. The trim removed 4 bases at V and 3 bases at J, leaving 8 bases unmatched. The CDR3 is made up of 15 amino acids. The germline gives CDR1 LGHNA, CDR2 YSLEER.

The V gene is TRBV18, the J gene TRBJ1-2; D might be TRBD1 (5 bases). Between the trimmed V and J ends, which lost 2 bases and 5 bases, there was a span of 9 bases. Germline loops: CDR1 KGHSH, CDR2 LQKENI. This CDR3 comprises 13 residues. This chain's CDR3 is CASSPDSTYGYTF. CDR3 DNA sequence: TGTGCCAGCTCACCAGACAGTACATATGGCTACACCTTC.

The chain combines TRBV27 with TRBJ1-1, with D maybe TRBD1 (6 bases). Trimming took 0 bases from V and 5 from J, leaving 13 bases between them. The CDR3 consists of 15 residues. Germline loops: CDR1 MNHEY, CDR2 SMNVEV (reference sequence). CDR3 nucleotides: TGTGCCAGCAGTTTATCGAACCAGGGGCGAACTGAAGCTTTCTTT. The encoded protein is CASSLSNQGRTEAFF.